Presented here are 17 T cell receptor beta chains from one specimen sequenced in a study of cytomegalovirus exposure and HLA in healthy donors. A multiplex PCR was run with 60 Vbeta primers and 13 Jbeta primers. Profiling relied on immunoSEQ multiplex PCR, and the TCRdb table lists in-frame clones only, not all of them. The sample lists 90,000 to 100,000 clones, 74% occurring once. Sequenced sample: PBMCs. The source is a male donor in good health and CMV-seronegative.

The sample holds a few counts of this clone. The chain carries TRBV5-6 and TRBJ1-3; 9 bases are a match to TRBD1. CDR3 length: 15 amino acids. V dropped 2 bases and J dropped 2; count of bases not matched to a gene: 2. CDR1 SGHDT and CDR2 YYEEEE come from the germline V gene. The CDR3 sequence is CASSLRDRAGNTIYF. In DNA, the CDR3 is TGTGCCAGCAGCTTAAGGGACAGGGCTGGAAACACCATATATTTT.

The rearrangement uses TRBV4-3 and TRBJ2-2; 10 bases line up with TRBD2. J lost 4 bases, V lost 0 bases, and 17 bases had no gene match. The CDR3 covers 21 residues. CDR1 is LGHNA, CDR2 YSLEER, per germline. DNA for the CDR3: TGCGCCAGCAGCCAAGATATGTGCCTAGCGGGAGAAGTAGGTTGCACCGGGGAGCTGTTTTTT. This codes for CASSQDMCLAGEVGCTGELFF.

The chain is built from TRBV6-6 and TRBJ1-1; a weak D match, TRBD1 (6 bases). The germline V gene has CDR1 MNHNY and CDR2 SVGAGI (reference sequence). The V end lost 3 bases, the J end lost 7 bases, and 15 bases lay between the germline ends. The CDR3 runs to 14 residues. The DNA of the CDR3 is TGTGCCAGCAGTTATATGCCCCAGGGGAGTGAAGCTTTCTTT. It codes for CASSYMPQGSEAFF.

J is TRBJ2-2 and V is TRBV7-9; TRBD2 aligns across 8 bases. The CDR3 is 14 amino acids. Germline trimming cut 3 bases from V and 5 bases from J; bases unmatched to any gene: 2. The germline gives CDR1 SEHNR, CDR2 FQNEAQ (reference sequence). The CDR3 DNA sequence: TGTGCCAGCAGCTTTTTAGCGGGAACCGGGGAGCTGTTTTTT. This codes for CASSFLAGTGELFF.

The rearrangement links TRBV28 to TRBJ2-5; D unresolved. Germline V lookup: CDR1 MDHEN, CDR2 SYDVKM. This CDR3 has 14 residues. Trimming shortened V by 5 bases and J by 1 base, and 11 bases separated the two germline ends. Here the CDR3 reads CASSGRVTQETQYF. The CDR3 nucleotides read TGTGCCAGCAGTGGCCGGGTCACCCAAGAGACCCAGTACTTC.

J is TRBJ2-7 and V is TRBV5-1, with 10 positions matching TRBD1. V was clipped by 0 bases and J by 3 bases; unmatched bases: 3. The V gene's germline CDR1 is SGHRS and CDR2 YFSETQ. The CDR3 is 15 residues long. Here the CDR3 reads CASSLVGTGDYEQYF. The CDR3 DNA reads TGCGCCAGCAGCTTGGTAGGGACAGGGGACTACGAGCAGTACTTC.

The CDR3 here is CASSPGTSGFTDTQYF. CDR3 nucleotides: TGTGCCAGCAGCCCGGGGACTAGCGGGTTTACAGATACGCAGTATTTT. This chain links TRBV5-8 with TRBJ2-3; 12 positions match TRBD2. Germline CDR1 and CDR2: SGHTS and YDEGEE. V was pared by 4 bases and J by 3 bases, with 6 bases of the junction left unmatched. CDR3 length: 16 amino acids.

V is TRBV28 and J is TRBJ2-5; 10 nucleotides line up with TRBD2. The CDR3 consists of 15 residues. Trimming cost V 3 bases and J 2 bases; bases outside gene matches: 3. Germline V gives CDR1 MDHEN, CDR2 SYDVKM. CDR3 in DNA: TGTGCCAGCAGTTTTACTAGCGGGGAACAAGAGACCCAGTACTTC. It encodes CASSFTSGEQETQYF.

This chain uses TRBV4-2 with TRBJ1-2, with 7 bases matching TRBD1. J was trimmed by 8 bases and V by 4 bases; bases with no gene match: 13. The germline V gene encodes CDR1 LGHNA and CDR2 YNFKEQ. This CDR3 is built from 15 residues. This chain's CDR3 is CASSPRDRYMEGYTF. The CDR3 DNA sequence: TGTGCCAGCAGCCCACGGGACAGATATATGGAGGGCTACACCTTC.

The chain couples TRBV27 to TRBJ2-3; 8 bases fit TRBD2. The CDR3 consists of 15 residues. Germline V CDR1 and CDR2: MNHEY, SMNVEV (reference sequence). Trimming removed 5 bases from V and 3 bases from J; junction bases left unmatched: 7. Here the CDR3 reads CASSPGRAGTDTQYF. CDR3 sequence (DNA): TGTGCCAGCAGTCCCGGGAGGGCGGGTACAGATACGCAGTATTTT.

The chain joins TRBV25-1 to TRBJ2-1; 8 positions match TRBD2. The V and J ends lost 1 base and 3 bases, in that order; junction bases with no gene match: 5. CDR3 size: 16 residues. CDR1 is MGHDK, CDR2 SYGVNS, per germline. The CDR3 DNA is TGTGCCAGCAGTGAATCCAGCGGGAGCTTCTACAATGAGCAGTTCTTC. Residues: CASSESSGSFYNEQFF.

The V gene is TRBV5-6, the J gene TRBJ1-4; 11 positions agree with TRBD1. The V gene end was trimmed by 1 base and the J gene end by 8 bases; junction bases not matched to a gene: 4. Per the germline V gene, CDR1 is SGHDT and CDR2 is YYEEEE. CDR3 size: 15 residues. CDR3 in amino acids: CASSLPDRGQEKLFF. The CDR3 DNA is TGTGCCAGCAGCTTGCCGGACAGGGGGCAAGAAAAACTGTTTTTT.

This clone has only one observation. The chain combines TRBV13 with TRBJ2-7, with TRBD2 matching over 11 bases. CDR3 length equals 16 residues. Germline CDR1 reads PRHDT; CDR2 reads FYEKMQ (reference sequence). V gave up 5 bases and J gave up 2 bases; unmatched junction bases: 8. CDR3 in amino acids: CASSGGTSGDPYEQYF. CDR3 in DNA: TGTGCCAGCAGCGGCGGGACTAGCGGAGATCCCTACGAGCAGTACTTC.

The V and J genes are TRBV7-2 and TRBJ2-3; D gene uncertain. Trimming took 1 base from V and 0 from J, leaving 8 bases between them. The CDR3 covers 15 residues. Germline values: CDR1 SGHTA, CDR2 FQGNSA. The CDR3 nucleotides are TGTGCCAGCAGCTTAGGTTACAGCAGCACAGATACGCAGTATTTT. Amino acid sequence: CASSLGYSSTDTQYF.

The rearrangement joins TRBV30 to TRBJ2-5; 11 nucleotides align to TRBD2. Trimming cost V 5 bases and J 2 bases; bases outside gene matches: 7. CDR3 length: 15 residues. Germline CDR1 reads GTSNPN; CDR2 reads SVGIG (reference sequence). In DNA, the CDR3 is TGTGCCTGGGGGTCTAGCGGGAGGCCGCAAGAGACCCAGTACTTC. This encodes CAWGSSGRPQETQYF.

The chain combines TRBV28 with TRBJ2-7; 16 bases are a match to TRBD2. With V trimmed by 8 bases and J by 2 bases, 3 bases remained unmatched. The CDR3 is 15 residues long. The germline gives CDR1 MDHEN, CDR2 SYDVKM. The CDR3 loop is CASGGLAGGTYEQYF. The CDR3 region has the DNA TGTGCCAGCGGGGGACTAGCGGGAGGGACCTACGAGCAGTACTTC.

The rearrangement joins TRBV2 to TRBJ2-5, with D possibly TRBD2 on 5 matching bases. The CDR3 contains 14 residues. V dropped 1 base and J dropped 4 bases, with 10 bases sitting between them. Per the germline V gene, CDR1 is SNHLY and CDR2 is FYNNEI. CDR3 in DNA: TGTGCCAGCAGTGAAGGGACTCCAAGAGAGACCCAGTACTTC. Encoded protein: CASSEGTPRETQYF. The complete variable domain, with remaining parts taken from reference TRBV2 and TRBJ2-5, reads EPEVTQTPSHQVTQMGQEVILRCVPISNHLYFYWYRQILGQKVEFLVSFYNNEISEKSEIFDDQFSVERPDGSNFTLKIRSTKLEDSAMYFCASSEGTPRETQYFGPGTRLLVL.